Following are 7 T cell receptor beta chains from one sample sequenced in a study of OX40 agonist ivuxolimab in advanced cancers. The library was obtained by the immunoSEQ multiplex PCR assay. The source is immuneACCESS, and TCRdb retained only in-frame sequences with V and J called. Part of the clones is not carried over; for the studies checked, unresolved V genes explain less than half of this, and the remainder is unexplained. In all, the sample holds tens of thousands of clones, and approximately 83% of those were seen once. Around 50% of the sample goes to the ten largest clones. This specimen was CD4+ or CD8+ T cells sorted from blood, taken in a trial of the OX40 agonist ivuxolimab. These receptors were taken from an adult with an advanced solid tumor such as melanoma, head and neck, liver or kidney cancer.

The chain recombines TRBV30 with TRBJ1-2; D is possibly TRBD1 (6 bases). CDR3 length equals 14 residues. V dropped 2 bases and J dropped 0 bases, with 10 bases sitting between them. The germline gives CDR1 GTSNPN, CDR2 SVGIG (reference sequence). As DNA, the CDR3 is TGTGCCTGGAGTTACCAGGGGACTAACTATGGCTACACCTTC. Translation: CAWSYQGTNYGYTF.

The chain couples TRBV11-2 to TRBJ2-5, with 8 bases aligning to TRBD1. In germline, CDR1 is SGHAT, CDR2 FQNNGV. This CDR3 is built from 16 residues. J gave up 3 bases and V 5 bases, and 11 bases lay outside the gene matches. The CDR3 DNA follows: TGTGCCAGCAGCCCACTTGACAGGGGATTTGAAGAGACCCAGTACTTC. It codes for CASSPLDRGFEETQYF.

This clone is termed medium-sized. The CDR3 loop is CASSSGPFADYGYTF. The CDR3 DNA is TGTGCCAGCAGCTCGGGCCCCTTCGCGGACTATGGCTACACCTTC. The J gene is TRBJ1-2, the V gene TRBV14, with no clear D. This CDR3 has 15 amino acids. Trimming cost V 5 bases and J 3 bases, with 16 bases left between them. Germline V gives CDR1 SGHDN, CDR2 FVKESK.

J is TRBJ2-5 and V is TRBV7-3, with 13 bases fitting TRBD2. CDR1 is SGHTA, CDR2 FQGTGA, per germline. The CDR3 has 17 residues. With 5 bases clipped from V and 4 bases from J, the junction kept 10 bases outside the gene matches. The CDR3 DNA reads as TGTGCCAGCAGCCCTACTGCGGGACTAGCGGGGCGAGAGACCCAGTACTTC. It codes for CASSPTAGLAGRETQYF.

This clone has only a few counts. This chain connects TRBV5-1 to TRBJ1-2; D gene ambiguous. CDR1 and CDR2 (germline): SGHRS, YFSETQ. CDR3 size: 13 residues. Trimming took 2 bases from V and 2 from J, leaving 7 bases between them. The CDR3 DNA is TGCGCCAGCAGCTTTACAGAAAACTATGGCTACACCTTC. As protein: CASSFTENYGYTF.

This sequence joins TRBV19 and TRBJ2-1, with unresolved D. Looked up from germline, CDR1 is LNHDA and CDR2 is SQIVND (reference sequence). Trimming took off 8 bases at V and 1 base at J, with 6 bases between the two ends. This CDR3 spans 12 amino acids. Written as DNA, the CDR3 is TGTGCCAGTCAGACGTCCTACAATGAGCAGTTCTTC. This encodes CASQTSYNEQFF.

The chain is built from TRBV6-5 and TRBJ1-3; the match to TRBD1 covers 7 bases. Unmatched junction bases numbered 0, after V lost 2 bases and J lost 2 bases. This CDR3 spans 14 amino acids. CDR1 and CDR2 from the germline V gene are MNHEY and SVGAGI. The CDR3 sequence: CASSYDRAGNTIYF. The CDR3 DNA reads TGTGCCAGCAGTTACGACAGGGCTGGAAACACCATATATTTT.